A single TCR beta chain is shown here with its context. Its antigen is still unknown. CDR1 and CDR2 (germline): SGHTA, FQGNSA. The CDR3 has 13 amino acids. The germline V and J ends were trimmed by 6 bases and 8 bases, with 13 bases remaining between them. The data were obtained in a study of cytomegalovirus exposure and HLA in healthy donors. PCR amplification relied on 60 Vbeta primers (plus 13 Jbeta primers). In the original processing: In a later analysis, roughly 10 million of some 80 million unique beta chains occurred in at least two donors. TCRdb's table, derived via immunoSEQ multiplex PCR, lists solely in-frame clones and lacks some. The DNA was the basis for D and trimming; V, J and clone size are from that table. The sample lists 120,000 to 150,000 clones; 88% were seen once. Findings and caveats of the study: Among the sequence variants, a highly shared cluster was likely an artifact of sequencing.

The rearrangement uses TRBV7-2 and TRBJ1-4, with D uncertain. The sequence came from a middle-aged woman in good health and CMV-seronegative. Sequenced input: PBMCs. The CDR3 DNA follows: TGTGCCAGCAGTCCCCGAACTCGGGAAAAACTGTTTTTT. Protein sequence: CASSPRTREKLFF. The full variable domain, completed using reference TRBV7-2 and TRBJ1-4, is GAGVSQSPSNKVTEKGKDVELRCDPISGHTALYWYRQSLGQGLEFLIYFQGNSAPDKSGLPSDRFSAERTGGSVSTLTIQRTQQEDSAVYLCASSPRTREKLFFGSGTQLSVL.